This T cell receptor beta chain originates from a study of spatial heterogeneity in lung cancer. Study information: Across the raw uncorrected reads, a unique TCR and UMI combination was observed, on average, more than ten times. Study findings and constraints: Relative to follow-up, resection was when ubiquitous expanded tumor TCRs appeared more in blood.

TCRdb recomputed calls from the 5' RACE reads with MiXCR, one row per CDR3 protein. The sample shows 90,000 or so distinct CDR3 sequences, around 8.6% of them seen only once. Germline trimming cut 5 bases from V and 8 bases from J; bases unmatched to any gene: 6. CDR1 is SGHTA, CDR2 FQGNSA, per germline. CDR3 length equals 13 residues. A word on this clonotype: What it recognizes is unknown.

Stated time point: sample taken at primary tumor resection. TCRs were sequenced from unsorted whole RNA of tumor, nontumor lung or PBMC. The rearrangement links TRBV7-2 to TRBJ2-1; TRBD2 matches 7 bases. The specimen was PBMCs, collected at surgery. The TCR comes from a male donor with early-stage non-small cell lung cancer. The CDR3 reads CASSPQRGDEQFF. In nucleotides, the CDR3 is TGTGCCAGCAGCCCCCAACGGGGGGATGAGCAGTTCTTC.